Below are 14 T cell receptor beta chains sequenced from a single sample in a study of CD8+ T cells in alopecia areata. Extracted from the samples, RNA was reverse transcribed into cDNA to serve as the sequencing template. Produced via immunoSEQ multiplex PCR; TCRdb's table is partial and in-frame only. Of roughly 100,000 clones in the sample, less than 70% were seen once. Sequenced sample: CD4+ T cells sorted from blood. The receptors come from a human donor in good health.

V is TRBV2 and J is TRBJ1-2; D remains unclear. CDR3 size: 15 residues. V lost 1 base and J 7 bases, leaving 16 bases between the germline ends. Germline V gene data show CDR1 as SNHLY and CDR2 as FYNNEI. The CDR3 spells CASSEGTSSVSGYTF. Here the CDR3 DNA reads TGTGCCAGCAGTGAAGGCACAAGCTCCGTAAGTGGCTACACCTTC.

The chain combines TRBV4-2 with TRBJ1-2, with a possible D match to TRBD1 (5 bases). The germline V gene encodes CDR1 LGHNA and CDR2 YNFKEQ. With 4 bases removed from V and 1 base from J, the gap between germline ends came to 16 bases. CDR3 length: 16 amino acids. The CDR3 sequence is CASSPPGAGRNYGYTF. The CDR3 region has the DNA TGTGCCAGCAGCCCCCCCGGGGCAGGCCGTAACTATGGCTACACCTTC.

The rearrangement links TRBV2 to TRBJ2-6; D not certain. Germline CDR1 reads SNHLY; CDR2 reads FYNNEI. The V end lost 1 base, the J end lost 4 bases, and 8 bases lay between the germline ends. CDR3 length: 15 residues. The CDR3 bases are TGTGCCAGCAGTGAAGGAGGTTCCGGGGCCAACGTCCTGACTTTC. It translates to CASSEGGSGANVLTF.

The CDR3 is CSVCTGPREPQYF. The CDR3 DNA follows: TGCAGCGTCTGTACAGGTCCCAGGGAGCCCCAGTACTTC. The chain combines TRBV29-1 with TRBJ2-5; D tentatively fits TRBD1 or TRBD2 (5 bases each). V dropped 6 bases and J dropped 9 bases, with 20 bases sitting between them. Germline CDR1 and CDR2: SQVTM and ANQGSEA. The CDR3 totals 13 residues.

The chain couples TRBV28 to TRBJ1-5; a possible D gene is TRBD1 (5 bases). Trimming removed 8 bases from V and 4 bases from J, with 18 bases in between. The CDR3 is 15 residues long. Germline CDR1 reads MDHEN; CDR2 reads SYDVKM. The CDR3 reads CASRRDSWNNQPQHF. The CDR3 coding sequence is TGTGCCAGCCGGCGGGACTCCTGGAATAATCAGCCCCAGCATTTT. Together with reference TRBV28 and TRBJ1-5, the CDR3 gives the full variable domain: DVKVTQSSRYLVKRTGEKVFLECVQDMDHENMFWYRQDPGLGLRLIYFSYDVKMKEKGDIPEGYSVSREKKERFSLILESASTNQTSMYLCASRRDSWNNQPQHFGDGTRLSIL.

This clone has only a few counts. The chain carries TRBV5-1 and TRBJ1-1; possible D gene TRBD1, 5 bases. This CDR3 comprises 17 residues. V lost 4 bases and J 1 base, leaving 20 bases between the germline ends. Per the germline V gene, CDR1 is SGHRS and CDR2 is YFSETQ. DNA of the CDR3: TGCGCCAGCAGCCAGCCCACGCGGGGGACGGGGAACACTGAAGCTTTCTTT. Its translation is CASSQPTRGTGNTEAFF.

The chain is built from TRBV28 and TRBJ2-1, with 11 bases identical to TRBD1. The CDR3 consists of 15 residues. The germline V gene encodes CDR1 MDHEN and CDR2 SYDVKM. Unmatched junction bases numbered 7, after V lost 6 bases and J lost 6 bases. This CDR3 reads CASREWTGGINEQFF. Here the CDR3 DNA reads TGTGCCAGCAGGGAATGGACAGGGGGCATCAATGAGCAGTTCTTC.

This clone has a handful of counts. V is TRBV27 and J is TRBJ2-5; no clear D gene. CDR3 length equals 14 residues. Trimming shortened V by 6 bases and J by 2 bases, and 13 bases separated the two germline ends. Germline V gives CDR1 MNHEY, CDR2 SMNVEV (reference sequence). CDR3 sequence (DNA): TGTGCCAGCAGCCCCAATAGATGGCAAGAGACCCAGTACTTC. This translates into CASSPNRWQETQYF.

The V and J genes are TRBV12-5 and TRBJ2-7; 9 bases agree with TRBD1. The CDR3 sequence is 16 residues long. V gave up 1 base and J gave up 5 bases; unmatched junction bases: 9. Germline CDR1 is LGHNT and CDR2 is FRNRAP. The CDR3: CASGLAEGQGGDEQYF. DNA of the CDR3: TGTGCTAGTGGTTTGGCTGAGGGACAGGGCGGCGACGAGCAGTACTTC.

In its sample, this clone was seen a few times. This sequence joins TRBV5-1 and TRBJ2-1; D not certain. The germline CDR1 and CDR2 sequences are SGHRS and YFSETQ. There are 14 residues in the CDR3. V shed 6 bases and J shed 6 bases, with 16 bases lying between them. The CDR3 DNA reads as TGCGCCAGCACCCTGGCAGGTTCGTTCAATGAGCAGTTCTTC. Translation gives CASTLAGSFNEQFF.

The chain has TRBV29-1 and TRBJ2-3, with D tentatively TRBD2 (7 bases). The germline V gene has CDR1 SQVTM and CDR2 ANQGSEA. With 4 bases removed from V and 2 bases from J, the gap between germline ends came to 13 bases. This CDR3 contains 14 residues. The DNA of the CDR3 is TGCAGCGTTGTTGGTGGGGGGGCCACAGATACGCAGTATTTT. Residues: CSVVGGGATDTQYF.

The genes are TRBV30 and TRBJ1-2; 7 bases line up with TRBD1. The CDR3 has 13 residues. The junction had 6 bases not matched to a gene; V was cut back by 3 bases and J by 5 bases. From germline, CDR1 is GTSNPN and CDR2 SVGIG (reference sequence). The CDR3 DNA sequence: TGTGCCTGGAGGTCCGGGACAGTATATGGCTACACCTTC. Its protein product is CAWRSGTVYGYTF.

There are a few counts of this clone. The chain joins TRBV7-8 to TRBJ1-4, with TRBD1 matching 9 bases. Trimming removed 6 bases from V and 7 bases from J; junction bases left unmatched: 9. This CDR3 has 15 residues. From germline, CDR1 is SGHVS and CDR2 FQNEAQ. The CDR3 nucleotides are TGTGCCAGCAGTTCGACAGGGGGTCAGGGTGAAAAACTGTTTTTT. Translation gives CASSSTGGQGEKLFF.

The V call is TRBV4-3, the J call TRBJ2-1; 8 bases match TRBD2. This CDR3 has 17 amino acids. Germline CDR1 LGHNA, CDR2 YSLEER. V dropped 3 bases and J dropped 7; count of bases not matched to a gene: 14. In DNA, the CDR3 is TGCGCCAGCAGCCACAACTCGGCGGGGGGTTGGGGGAATGAGCAGTTCTTC. Amino acid sequence: CASSHNSAGGWGNEQFF.